A single sample is the source of the 30 T cell receptor beta chains below, sequenced in a study of T cell changes during pregnancy in multiple sclerosis. The protocol was immunoSEQ multiplex PCR, while the TCRdb copy is restricted to in-frame clones and leaves out a portion. The data show roughly 100,000 clones, 85% to 95% seen once. Sequencing used peripheral blood, obtained after pregnancy. The source of these receptors is a female donor with multiple sclerosis, enrolled in a pregnancy study.

The chain has TRBV18 and TRBJ2-7; 9 nucleotides line up with TRBD2. The V gene's germline CDR1 is KGHSH and CDR2 LQKENI. V lost 3 bases to trimming and J lost 5 bases; unmatched junction nucleotides: 11. The CDR3 length is 16 residues. The CDR3 DNA reads as TGTGCCAGCTCACCTCTCTTCGGTAGCGGGAGCAACGAGCAGTACTTC. Translation: CASSPLFGSGSNEQYF. The complete variable domain, with remaining parts taken from reference TRBV18 and TRBJ2-7, reads NAGVMQNPRHLVRRRGQEARLRCSPMKGHSHVYWYRQLPEEGLKFMVYLQKENIIDESGMPKERFSAEFPKEGPSILRIQQVVRGDSAAYFCASSPLFGSGSNEQYFGPGTRLTVT.

This chain joins TRBV29-1 and TRBJ2-1; 8 bases are a match to TRBD2. Per the germline V gene, CDR1 is SQVTM and CDR2 is ANQGSEA. The CDR3 covers 14 residues. Unmatched junction bases numbered 9, after V lost 4 bases and J lost 7 bases. CDR3 DNA: TGCAGCGTTGGTGCCGGGAGGGGTTCTAATGAGCAGTTCTTC. Amino acid sequence: CSVGAGRGSNEQFF.

The V and J genes are TRBV6-6 and TRBJ1-3, with D tentatively TRBD1 (5 bases). The CDR3 covers 14 residues. The V gene's germline CDR1 is MNHNY and CDR2 SVGAGI (reference sequence). Trimming pared 2 bases from V and 9 bases from J, leaving 14 bases between. The CDR3 region is CASSYAAQEGTIYF. CDR3 nucleotide sequence: TGTGCCAGCAGTTACGCCGCACAGGAGGGCACCATATATTTT.

This rearrangement joins TRBV5-1 to TRBJ2-2; D remains ambiguous. Germline V CDR1 and CDR2: SGHRS, YFSETQ. With 0 bases removed from V and 2 bases from J, the gap between germline ends came to 11 bases. The CDR3 extends over 16 amino acids. The chain's CDR3 is CASSLARRFNTGELFF. DNA for the CDR3: TGCGCCAGCAGCTTGGCTAGGCGGTTTAACACCGGGGAGCTGTTTTTT.

This clone was observed once. The chain recombines TRBV29-1 with TRBJ2-6; D is uncertain. V gave up 6 bases and J gave up 3 bases, with 9 bases separating them. CDR3 length: 13 amino acids. Germline values: CDR1 SQVTM, CDR2 ANQGSEA. The DNA for the CDR3 is TGCAGCGTCAGTGGTGGTGGGGCCAACGTCCTGACTTTC. It specifies CSVSGGGANVLTF.

V is TRBV5-4 and J is TRBJ2-2; D gene ambiguous. The V gene's germline CDR1 is SGHNT and CDR2 YYREEE (reference sequence). Trimming left V 0 bases short and J 1 base short, with 4 bases between. This CDR3 is 14 amino acids long. CDR3 in amino acids: CASSLARNTGELFF. CDR3 nucleotide sequence: TGTGCCAGCAGCTTGGCCAGGAACACCGGGGAGCTGTTTTTT.

This clone was seen a single time. The V call is TRBV11-2, the J call TRBJ2-7; D is unclear. The germline V gene has CDR1 SGHAT and CDR2 FQNNGV. V was clipped by 1 base and J by 2 bases, with 9 bases between them. This CDR3 spans 14 amino acids. The CDR3 nucleotides read TGTGCCAGCAGCTTAGTAGCCAGACCCTACGAGCAGTACTTC. Its protein is CASSLVARPYEQYF.

J is TRBJ1-3 and V is TRBV7-9; no firm D call. The CDR3 loop spans 15 amino acids. V was clipped by 5 bases and J by 4 bases, with 15 bases between them. The germline V gene has CDR1 SEHNR and CDR2 FQNEAQ (reference sequence). The CDR3 coding sequence is TGTGCCAGCAGCCCCGGTGAGAGGGTGGGAAACACCATATATTTT. Encoded protein: CASSPGERVGNTIYF.

The chain couples TRBV9 to TRBJ2-7; D tentatively fits TRBD1 or TRBD2 (5 bases each). The V gene's germline CDR1 is SGDLS and CDR2 YYNGEE. This CDR3 has 15 amino acids. V was cut by 4 bases and J by 3 bases, with 17 bases left in between. The CDR3 loop reads CASSLGVPGLYEQYF. CDR3 coding DNA: TGTGCCAGCAGCTTAGGGGTCCCCGGACTCTACGAGCAGTACTTC.

This clone was seen just once. The chain couples TRBV5-1 to TRBJ2-1; 11 bases are shared with TRBD1. Germline V gives CDR1 SGHRS, CDR2 YFSETQ. V lost 5 bases and J lost 8; bases outside the gene matches: 9. The CDR3 has 15 residues. CDR3 protein: CASRPGTGGRDEQFF. The CDR3 nucleotides are TGCGCCAGCAGACCAGGGACAGGGGGTCGCGATGAGCAGTTCTTC.

The genes are TRBV5-5 and TRBJ2-7; unclear D gene. The V end lost 1 base, the J end lost 5 bases, and 13 bases lay between the germline ends. Looked up from germline, CDR1 is SGHKS and CDR2 is YYEKEE (reference sequence). CDR3 size: 14 residues. DNA for the CDR3: TGTGCCAGCAGCTTGTCTACATATCGGGACGAGCAGTACTTC. Encoded protein: CASSLSTYRDEQYF.

The rearrangement uses TRBV15 and TRBJ2-7; 13 positions agree with TRBD2. The germline V gene encodes CDR1 LNHNV and CDR2 YYDKDF (reference sequence). Unmatched junction bases numbered 5, after V lost 3 bases and J lost 9 bases. This CDR3 has 14 residues. CDR3 DNA: TGTGCCACCAGCAGGCCCGGACTAGCGGGGGTGCAGTACTTC. The encoded protein is CATSRPGLAGVQYF. The whole variable domain, remainder taken from reference TRBV15 and TRBJ2-7, is DAMVIQNPRYQVTQFGKPVTLSCSQTLNHNVMYWYQQKSSQAPKLLFHYYDKDFNNEADTPDNFQSRRPNTSFCFLDIRSPGLGDTAMYLCATSRPGLAGVQYFGPGTRLTVT.

This chain connects TRBV10-1 to TRBJ1-3, with TRBD1 matching 10 bases. The length of the CDR3 is 17 residues. The germline V gene encodes CDR1 WNHNN and CDR2 SYGVQD (reference sequence). Trimming took 7 bases from V and 1 from J; bases not matched to a gene: 10. CDR3 in amino acids: CASTPGRDRGSGNTIYF. CDR3 DNA: TGCGCCAGCACTCCAGGAAGGGACAGGGGATCTGGAAACACCATATATTTT.

The rearrangement links TRBV15 to TRBJ2-7; 9 bases line up with TRBD1. V trimming: 4 bases; J trimming: 2 bases; junction bases outside the gene matches: 6. The CDR3 has 15 amino acids. Looked up from germline, CDR1 is LNHNV and CDR2 is YYDKDF (reference sequence). This chain's CDR3 is CATSNGQGKTYEQYF. The CDR3, as DNA: TGTGCCACCAGCAATGGACAGGGGAAAACCTACGAGCAGTACTTC.

V usage is TRBV7-3 and J usage is TRBJ1-1; D is undetermined. V shed 4 bases and J shed 11 bases, with 20 bases lying between them. CDR1 and CDR2 (germline): SGHTA, FQGTGA. CDR3 length equals 14 residues. The CDR3 reads CASSCYPGELGAFF. In DNA form, the CDR3 reads TGTGCCAGCAGCTGCTACCCTGGGGAGTTAGGGGCTTTCTTT.

The rearrangement joins TRBV6-1 to TRBJ1-4, with 7 bases identical to TRBD1. Germline V gives CDR1 MNHNS, CDR2 SASEGT. V trimming: 4 bases; J trimming: 4 bases; junction bases outside the gene matches: 3. The CDR3 has 14 amino acids. The CDR3 here is CASSGGTVNEKLFF. For the CDR3, the DNA is TGTGCCAGCAGTGGCGGGACAGTTAATGAAAAACTGTTTTTT.

V usage is TRBV14 and J usage is TRBJ2-1; the match to TRBD2 covers 7 bases. V trimming: 6 bases; J trimming: 9 bases; junction bases outside the gene matches: 17. Germline lookup yields CDR1 SGHDN and CDR2 FVKESK. The CDR3 contains 16 residues. CDR3 in amino acids: CASSQISGAPPSEQFF. The DNA for the CDR3 is TGTGCCAGCAGTCAAATCAGCGGGGCCCCACCGAGTGAGCAGTTCTTC. The whole variable domain, filled in from reference TRBV14 and TRBJ2-1, reads EAGVTQFPSHSVIEKGQTVTLRCDPISGHDNLYWYRRVMGKEIKFLLHFVKESKQDESGMPNNRFLAERTGGTYSTLKVQPAELEDSGVYFCASSQISGAPPSEQFFGPGTRLTVL.

The V call is TRBV30, the J call TRBJ2-7; 8 bases line up with TRBD2. Germline CDR1 GTSNPN, CDR2 SVGIG (reference sequence). The CDR3 totals 12 residues. The J segment lost 9 bases and the V segment lost 2 bases, leaving 6 bases of the junction unmatched. The CDR3 sequence: CAWSPPGRVQYF. DNA of the CDR3: TGTGCCTGGAGTCCACCCGGGAGGGTGCAGTACTTC.

This chain links TRBV6-5 with TRBJ2-7, with D perhaps TRBD2 (6 bases). Per germline, CDR1 MNHEY and CDR2 SVGAGI. V lost 6 bases and J 0 bases, leaving 15 bases between the germline ends. CDR3 size: 15 residues. CDR3 loop: CASSGSWGPSYEQYF. The CDR3 nucleotides read TGTGCCAGCAGCGGGAGCTGGGGCCCCTCCTACGAGCAGTACTTC.

V gene TRBV5-8 combines with J gene TRBJ1-5; 7 nucleotides match TRBD1. The V gene's germline CDR1 is SGHTS and CDR2 YDEGEE. V was clipped by 4 bases and J by 1 base; unmatched bases: 5. The CDR3 is made up of 15 amino acids. CDR3 coding DNA: TGTGCCAGCAGCCGGGGACAGTGGAGCAATCAGCCCCAGCATTTT. This gives the protein CASSRGQWSNQPQHF.

The gene calls are TRBV10-3 and TRBJ2-7; maybe TRBD1 (6 bases). The CDR3 spans 14 residues. Trimming cost V 3 bases and J 7 bases, with 16 bases left between them. Germline V gene data show CDR1 as ENHRY and CDR2 as SYGVKD. In nucleotides, the CDR3 is TGTGCCATCAGTGATGGCAGGGGCGGATATGAGCAGTACTTC. Translating gives CAISDGRGGYEQYF.

This chain links TRBV7-2 with TRBJ2-5, with 11 bases that match TRBD2. The CDR3 loop spans 16 amino acids. The J segment lost 5 bases and the V segment lost 7 bases, leaving 12 bases of the junction unmatched. Germline V gene lookup returns CDR1 SGHTA and CDR2 FQGNSA. CDR3 coding DNA: TGTGCCAGCACCCAAAATGCCGGGACTAGCGGCGAGACCCAGTACTTC. Translating it yields CASTQNAGTSGETQYF.

Only one count was recorded for this clone. The chain combines TRBV19 with TRBJ2-7, with D perhaps TRBD1 (6 bases). The CDR3 has 14 residues. The V end lost 3 bases, the J end lost 6 bases, and 15 bases lay between the germline ends. Germline V gene data show CDR1 as LNHDA and CDR2 as SQIVND (reference sequence). The CDR3 loop is CASSIDSEGGEQYF. CDR3 coding DNA: TGTGCCAGTAGTATTGACAGCGAAGGGGGCGAGCAGTACTTC.

CDR3 nucleotide sequence: TGTGCCAGCAGCTCCGGACTAGCGGGAGTCTCCGAGCAGTACTTC. It encodes CASSSGLAGVSEQYF. V is TRBV7-2 and J is TRBJ2-7; 13 bases match TRBD2. Germline assignment: CDR1 SGHTA and CDR2 FQGNSA. CDR3 size: 15 residues. Trimming took 4 bases from V and 6 from J; bases not matched to a gene: 6.

The gene calls are TRBV28 and TRBJ1-5, with TRBD1 identical over 10 bases. The V gene's germline CDR1 is MDHEN and CDR2 SYDVKM. V was pared by 5 bases and J by 7 bases, with 11 bases of the junction left unmatched. There are 16 residues in the CDR3. CDR3 in amino acids: CASSPPPGTGEQPQHF. As DNA, the CDR3 is TGTGCCAGCAGTCCCCCCCCCGGGACAGGGGAACAGCCCCAGCATTTT.

This CDR3 reads CASSENRYEQYF. Here the CDR3 DNA reads TGTGCCAGCAGTGAAAACAGGTACGAGCAGTACTTC. The chain couples TRBV2 to TRBJ2-7, with a possible D match to TRBD1 (5 bases). V lost 2 bases and J lost 4, with 6 bases in between. The CDR3 has 12 residues. Per the germline V gene, CDR1 is SNHLY and CDR2 is FYNNEI.

The chain uses TRBV6-1 and TRBJ2-7; 10 bases are a match to TRBD2. Germline CDR1 reads MNHNS; CDR2 reads SASEGT. CDR3 length: 16 residues. V was pared by 2 bases and J by 4 bases, with 8 bases of the junction left unmatched. The CDR3: CASSEFGGLALYEQYF. Written as DNA, the CDR3 is TGTGCCAGCAGTGAATTTGGGGGACTAGCGTTGTACGAGCAGTACTTC.

The CDR3 DNA sequence: TGTGCCAGCAGTGAACCGGGACAGGTAGGGAATCAGCCCCAGCATTTT. Translation gives CASSEPGQVGNQPQHF. The chain couples TRBV2 to TRBJ1-5, with 8 nucleotides matching TRBD1. CDR1 is SNHLY and CDR2 is FYNNEI in the germline V gene. The CDR3 is made up of 16 amino acids. The V and J ends lost 2 bases and 4 bases, in that order; junction bases with no gene match: 7.

The V call is TRBV5-4, the J call TRBJ1-2; TRBD1 matches 7 bases. CDR3 length: 15 amino acids. The junction had 9 bases not matched to a gene; V was cut back by 3 bases and J by 4 bases. Looked up from germline, CDR1 is SGHNT and CDR2 is YYREEE (reference sequence). CDR3 bases: TGTGCCAGCAGCTGGGGGCAGGGGGGAACCTATGGCTACACCTTC. It encodes CASSWGQGGTYGYTF.

The chain links TRBV9 to TRBJ2-5; 7 bases match TRBD2. The CDR3 is 15 residues long. Germline assignment: CDR1 SGDLS and CDR2 YYNGEE. J gave up 1 base and V 0 bases, and 3 bases lay outside the gene matches. The CDR3 DNA reads as TGTGCCAGCAGCGTAGGTGTAGCGGGCCAAGAGACCCAGTACTTC. Encoded protein: CASSVGVAGQETQYF.